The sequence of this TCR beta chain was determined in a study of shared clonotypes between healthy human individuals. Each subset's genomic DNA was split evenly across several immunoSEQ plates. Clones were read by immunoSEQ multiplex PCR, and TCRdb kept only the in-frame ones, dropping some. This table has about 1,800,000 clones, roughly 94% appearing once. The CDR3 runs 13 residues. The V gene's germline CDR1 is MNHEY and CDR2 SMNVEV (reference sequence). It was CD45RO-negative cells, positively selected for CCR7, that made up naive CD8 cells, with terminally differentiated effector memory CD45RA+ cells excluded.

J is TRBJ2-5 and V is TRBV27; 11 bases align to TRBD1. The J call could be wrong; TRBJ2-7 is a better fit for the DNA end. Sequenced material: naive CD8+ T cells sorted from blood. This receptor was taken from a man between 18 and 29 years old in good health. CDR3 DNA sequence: TGTGCCACCACCGGGACAGGGGGCTACGAGCAGTACTTC. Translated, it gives CATTGTGGYEQYF.